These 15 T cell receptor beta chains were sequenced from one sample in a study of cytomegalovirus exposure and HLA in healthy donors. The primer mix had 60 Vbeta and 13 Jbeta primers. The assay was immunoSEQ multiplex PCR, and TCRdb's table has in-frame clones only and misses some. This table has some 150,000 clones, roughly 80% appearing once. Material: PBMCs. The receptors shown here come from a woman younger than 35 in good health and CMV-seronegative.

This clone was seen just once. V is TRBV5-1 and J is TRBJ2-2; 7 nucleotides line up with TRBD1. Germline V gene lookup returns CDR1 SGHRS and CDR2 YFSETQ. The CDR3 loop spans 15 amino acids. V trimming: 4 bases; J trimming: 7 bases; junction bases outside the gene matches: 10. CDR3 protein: CASSDEGAHHGELFF. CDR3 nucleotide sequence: TGCGCCAGCAGCGACGAGGGGGCGCATCACGGGGAGCTGTTTTTT.

The DNA for the CDR3 is TGCGCCAGCAGCCTAAGCGGGGAGTACCCGGTGAGGACCGGGGAGCTGTTTTTT. Protein product: CASSLSGEYPVRTGELFF. The chain couples TRBV4-3 to TRBJ2-2, with TRBD2 matching over 7 bases. This CDR3 spans 18 amino acids. V lost 4 bases to trimming and J lost 5 bases; unmatched junction nucleotides: 16. Germline lookup yields CDR1 LGHNA and CDR2 YSLEER.

The CDR3 is CASSQEGAWAFF. CDR3 bases: TGCGCCAGCAGCCAAGAGGGGGCCTGGGCTTTCTTT. The chain uses TRBV4-1 and TRBJ1-1; possible D gene TRBD1, 6 bases. V lost 0 bases to trimming and J lost 11 bases, with 10 bases between them. Germline assignment: CDR1 MGHRA and CDR2 YSYEKL. The CDR3 is 12 amino acids.

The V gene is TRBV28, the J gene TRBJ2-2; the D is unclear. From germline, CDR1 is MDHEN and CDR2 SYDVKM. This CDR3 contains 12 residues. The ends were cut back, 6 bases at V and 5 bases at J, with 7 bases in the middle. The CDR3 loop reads CASRARTGELFF. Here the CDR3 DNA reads TGTGCCAGCAGAGCCCGGACCGGGGAGCTGTTTTTT.

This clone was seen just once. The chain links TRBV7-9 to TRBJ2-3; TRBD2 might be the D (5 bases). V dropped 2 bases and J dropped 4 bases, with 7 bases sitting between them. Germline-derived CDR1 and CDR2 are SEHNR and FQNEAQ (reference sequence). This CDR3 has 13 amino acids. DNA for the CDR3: TGTGCCAGCAGCTTAATGAGGGCAGATACGCAGTATTTT. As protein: CASSLMRADTQYF.

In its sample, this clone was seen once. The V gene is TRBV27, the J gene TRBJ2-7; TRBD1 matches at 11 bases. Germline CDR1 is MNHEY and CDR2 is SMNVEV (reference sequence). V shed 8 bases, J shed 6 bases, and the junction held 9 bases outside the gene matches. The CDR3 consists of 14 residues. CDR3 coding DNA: TGTGCCAGCCATACCCGGGACAGGGGGAGCGAGCAGTACTTC. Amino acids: CASHTRDRGSEQYF.

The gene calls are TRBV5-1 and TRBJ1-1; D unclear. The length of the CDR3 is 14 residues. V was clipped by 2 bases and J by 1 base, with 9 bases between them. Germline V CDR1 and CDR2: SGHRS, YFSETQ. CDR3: CASSFPEGNTEAFF. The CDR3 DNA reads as TGCGCCAGCAGCTTTCCAGAGGGGAACACTGAAGCTTTCTTT.

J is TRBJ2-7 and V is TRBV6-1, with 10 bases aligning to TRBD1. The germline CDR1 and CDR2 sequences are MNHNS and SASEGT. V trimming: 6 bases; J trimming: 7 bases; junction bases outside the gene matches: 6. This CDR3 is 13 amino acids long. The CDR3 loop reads CASRPTGGGEQYF. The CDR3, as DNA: TGTGCCAGCAGACCGACAGGGGGCGGTGAGCAGTACTTC.

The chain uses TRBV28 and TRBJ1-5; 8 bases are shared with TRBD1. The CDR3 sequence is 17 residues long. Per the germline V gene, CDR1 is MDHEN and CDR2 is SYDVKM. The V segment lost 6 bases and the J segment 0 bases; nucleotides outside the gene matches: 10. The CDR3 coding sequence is TGTGCCAGCAGAACGACAGGGGAGTTTTATAGCAATCAGCCCCAGCATTTT. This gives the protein CASRTTGEFYSNQPQHF.

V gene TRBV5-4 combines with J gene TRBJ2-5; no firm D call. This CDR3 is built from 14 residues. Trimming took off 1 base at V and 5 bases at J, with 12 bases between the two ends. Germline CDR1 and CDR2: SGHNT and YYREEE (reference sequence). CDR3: CASSLPRMEETQYF. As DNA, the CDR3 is TGTGCCAGCAGCTTGCCCCGCATGGAGGAGACCCAGTACTTC.

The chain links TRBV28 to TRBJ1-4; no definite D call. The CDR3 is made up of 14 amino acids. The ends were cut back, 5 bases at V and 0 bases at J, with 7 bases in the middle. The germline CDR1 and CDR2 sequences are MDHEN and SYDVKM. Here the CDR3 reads CASSRSATNEKLFF. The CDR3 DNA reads TGTGCCAGCAGTAGGAGTGCAACTAATGAAAAACTGTTTTTT. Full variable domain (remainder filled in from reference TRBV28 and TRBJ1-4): DVKVTQSSRYLVKRTGEKVFLECVQDMDHENMFWYRQDPGLGLRLIYFSYDVKMKEKGDIPEGYSVSREKKERFSLILESASTNQTSMYLCASSRSATNEKLFFGSGTQLSVL.

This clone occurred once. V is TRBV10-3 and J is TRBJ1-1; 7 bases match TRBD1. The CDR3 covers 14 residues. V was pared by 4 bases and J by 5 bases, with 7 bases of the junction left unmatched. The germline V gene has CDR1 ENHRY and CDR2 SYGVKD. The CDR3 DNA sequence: TGTGCCATCAGTGTAGAGGGGGCGAGGACTGAAGCTTTCTTT. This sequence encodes CAISVEGARTEAFF.

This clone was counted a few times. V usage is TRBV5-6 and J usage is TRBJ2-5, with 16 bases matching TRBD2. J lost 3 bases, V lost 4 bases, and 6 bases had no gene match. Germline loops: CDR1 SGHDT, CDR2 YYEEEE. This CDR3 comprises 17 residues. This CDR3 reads CASSDGTSGRAEETQYF. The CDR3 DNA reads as TGTGCCAGCAGCGATGGGACTAGCGGGAGGGCAGAAGAGACCCAGTACTTC. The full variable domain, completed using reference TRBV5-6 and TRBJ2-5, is DAGVTQSPTHLIKTRGQQVTLRCSPKSGHDTVSWYQQALGQGPQFIFQYYEEEERQRGNFPDRFSGHQFPNYSSELNVNALLLGDSALYLCASSDGTSGRAEETQYFGPGTRLLVL.

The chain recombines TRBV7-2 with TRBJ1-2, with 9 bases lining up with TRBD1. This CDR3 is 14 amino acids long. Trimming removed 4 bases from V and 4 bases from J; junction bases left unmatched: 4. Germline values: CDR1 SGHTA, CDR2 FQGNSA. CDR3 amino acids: CASSSGTGSYGYTF. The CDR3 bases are TGTGCCAGCAGCTCCGGGACAGGGAGCTATGGCTACACCTTC.

Written as DNA, the CDR3 is TGTGCCAGTAGTATCTGGGACAGGGGCAACTACAATGAGCAGTTCTTC. It yields the protein CASSIWDRGNYNEQFF. This rearrangement joins TRBV19 to TRBJ2-1; TRBD1 agrees at 10 bases. This CDR3 is 16 amino acids long. J lost 3 bases, V lost 3 bases, and 5 bases had no gene match. Germline loops: CDR1 LNHDA, CDR2 SQIVND (reference sequence).